The source of this TCR beta chain is a study of T cell changes during pregnancy in multiple sclerosis. TCRdb's copy holds only in-frame clones and misses some; the assay was immunoSEQ multiplex PCR. Of roughly 80,000 clones in the sample, just over 90% were seen once. The CDR3 is made up of 14 amino acids. Germline V gene sequence: CDR1 MNHNS, CDR2 SASEGT. V was shortened by 2 bases and J by 0 bases, with 7 bases between the two germline ends. This clone showed up just once. The chain joins TRBV6-1 to TRBJ2-5; D not resolved. The source of this sequence is a female donor with multiple sclerosis, enrolled in a pregnancy study. This material consisted of peripheral blood, taken before pregnancy. CDR3 in amino acids: CASSELQNQETQYF. As DNA, the CDR3 is TGTGCCAGCAGTGAACTACAGAACCAAGAGACCCAGTACTTC.